This record concerns one T cell receptor (beta chain) sequence. These data belong to a study of blood T cell repertoires in COVID-19. Study information: Acute-phase and convalescent COVID-19 samples originated in the United States, Italy and Spain.

All recovered Cohort 3 donors got two negative PCRs, got clearance, or saw symptom resolution. Original analysis: Amplification of reference gene primers provided the estimated nucleated cell counts. This table comes from immunoSEQ multiplex PCR, and its TCRdb copy is limited to in-frame clones, with some not included. The DNA gave D and trimming, while V, J and clone size come from that table. The sample lists some 200,000 clones, roughly 77% occurring once. The TCR originated in a man aged 35-49 years who had recovered from COVID-19. Sequenced sample: PBMCs or T cells enriched from blood (not recorded which).

CDR3 nucleotide sequence: TGTGCCAGCAGTGAAGCAAGGTGGCGGAGCTCTGGGGCCAACGTCCTGACTTTC. This sequence encodes CASSEARWRSSGANVLTF. The rearrangement links TRBV6-1 to TRBJ2-6, with D uncertain. The V and J ends lost 0 bases and 0 bases respectively, with 12 bases between them. Germline V lookup: CDR1 MNHNS, CDR2 SASEGT. The CDR3 extends over 18 amino acids.